This TCR beta chain came from a study of blood T cell repertoires in COVID-19. Study information: PBMCs, B-cell-depleted T cells, or T cells provided the cDNA or gDNA that made up the material.

Profiling relied on immunoSEQ multiplex PCR, and the TCRdb table lists in-frame clones only, not all of them. This sample yields just over 150,000 clones, of which around 87% are seen a single time; about 15% belongs to the top ten. Sequencing was done on a sample of peripheral blood. This sequence originates from a woman aged 40 to 49 with acute or convalescent COVID-19.

This CDR3 reads CASSEGQKAYNEQFF. The DNA of the CDR3 is TGCGCCAGCAGTGAGGGACAGAAAGCCTACAATGAGCAGTTCTTC. V usage is TRBV10-1 and J usage is TRBJ2-1; weak D call: TRBD1 (6 bases). Germline V gene data show CDR1 as WNHNN and CDR2 as SYGVQD (reference sequence). This CDR3 spans 15 amino acids. V was cut by 2 bases and J by 2 bases, with 10 bases left in between.